This paragraph reports one TCR beta chain. Sequencing of TCR beta, carried out with a high-throughput approach, was applied to CD8+ and CD4+ T cells from the blood. It was healthy donors who served as the controls, matched for age and sex. Negative isolation was applied to CD8+ and CD4+ T cells, and FACS enrichment was applied to TEMRA cells. The CDR3 contains 15 residues. V lost 6 bases and J lost 2; bases outside the gene matches: 3. Germline V gene sequence: CDR1 LNHDA, CDR2 SQIVND (reference sequence). The sample belongs to a study of CD8 T cells in Susac syndrome. Roughly 0.45 to 1 ug RNA was reverse transcribed with random hexamers. Coverage of TCR beta CDR3 amplification by immunoSEQ multiplex PCR extended to 54 Vbeta and 13 Jbeta. TCRdb ran MiXCR on the immunoSEQ multiplex PCR reads and lists one entry per CDR3 protein. The sample contains approximately 150,000 distinct CDR3 sequences, approximately 93% of which appear only once.

This TCR came from a human donor in good health. The sample taken for sequencing was CD4+ T cells from PBMCs. V usage is TRBV19 and J usage is TRBJ2-6, with TRBD1 identical over 8 bases. This CDR3 is CASRGQGPGANVLTF. CDR3 nucleotide sequence: TGTGCCAGTAGAGGACAGGGTCCTGGGGCCAACGTCCTGACTTTC.